This T cell receptor (beta chain) was sequenced for a study of OX40 agonist ivuxolimab in advanced cancers. Overall study findings and caveats: Antigen targets of the expanded peripheral T cells went undetermined.

The CDR3 is 18 residues long. Germline V CDR1 and CDR2: SGHAT, FQNNGV. Losses at the gene ends were 7 bases for V and 0 bases for J; bases not matched to a gene: 8. The method was immunoSEQ multiplex PCR; TCRdb's version includes in-frame clones alone and lacks a portion of them. Here the sample spans 70,000 to 95,000 clones, around 90% being singletons. Concerning this clone itself: Antigen: not known.

V gene TRBV11-2 combines with J gene TRBJ2-1, with 14 bases that match TRBD2. Sequencing used CD4+ or CD8+ T cells sorted from blood, obtained in a trial of the OX40 agonist ivuxolimab. This TCR came from an adult with an advanced solid tumor such as melanoma, head and neck, liver or kidney cancer. Here the CDR3 reads CASTTGLAGASSYNEQFF. Written as DNA, the CDR3 is TGTGCCAGCACGACGGGACTAGCGGGGGCGAGCTCCTACAATGAGCAGTTCTTC.